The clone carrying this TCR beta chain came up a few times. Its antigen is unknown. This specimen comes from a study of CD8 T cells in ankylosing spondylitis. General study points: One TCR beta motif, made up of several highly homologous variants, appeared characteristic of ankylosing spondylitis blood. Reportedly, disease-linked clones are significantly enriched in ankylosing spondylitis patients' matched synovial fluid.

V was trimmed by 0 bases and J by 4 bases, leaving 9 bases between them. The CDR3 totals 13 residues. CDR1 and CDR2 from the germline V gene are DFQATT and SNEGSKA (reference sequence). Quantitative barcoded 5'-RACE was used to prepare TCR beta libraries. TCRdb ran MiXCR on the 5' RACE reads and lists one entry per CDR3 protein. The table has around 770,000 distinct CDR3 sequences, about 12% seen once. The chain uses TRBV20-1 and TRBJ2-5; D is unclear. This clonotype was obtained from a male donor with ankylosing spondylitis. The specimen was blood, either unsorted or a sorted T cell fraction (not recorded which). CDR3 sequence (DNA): TGCAGTGCTAGAGATTGGAGCCGAGAGACCCAGTACTTC. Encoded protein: CSARDWSRETQYF.